This TCR beta chain was sequenced during a study of blood T cell repertoires in COVID-19. Study in general: Sample material is recorded as cDNA or gDNA derived from T cells, B-cell-depleted T cells, or PBMCs.

Measured with immunoSEQ multiplex PCR; TCRdb has only the in-frame clones, and not every one. The sample shows about 180,000 clones, about four fifths of them seen only once. The clonotype comes from an older man with active or convalescent COVID-19. The sample taken for sequencing was peripheral blood.

CDR3 protein: CASSHEVNSGVDEKYF. Here the CDR3 DNA reads TGTGCCAGCAGCCACGAGGTCAATAGCGGGGTAGATGAGAAGTATTTT. This chain uses TRBV3-1 (or the pseudogene TRBV3-2) with TRBJ2-3; 8 bases align to TRBD2. CDR3 length: 16 amino acids. V was clipped by 3 bases and J by 13 bases; unmatched bases: 18. Germline CDR1 LGHDT, CDR2 YNNKEL (reference sequence).